Listed below are T cell receptor beta chains from one sample, sequenced in a study of OX40 agonist ivuxolimab in advanced cancers. Generated by immunoSEQ multiplex PCR, the TCRdb table keeps only in-frame clones and is missing some. This sample carries approximately 12,000 clones, 67% of them seen once, and the ten largest clones take about 27%. This specimen consisted of CD4+ or CD8+ T cells sorted from blood, obtained in a trial of the OX40 agonist ivuxolimab. The origin of the receptors is an adult with an advanced solid tumor such as melanoma, head and neck, liver or kidney cancer. Both conserved end residues are part of each CDR3. The D gene is left open where the match is weak. Clone size is given for some rows only: seen once, a few or many times, or a class if the clone is expanded.

D,V,size,length,J,DNA,CDR3
.,TRBV27,.,14,TRBJ2-1,TGTGCCAGCAGTTTATGGGGCAGGGAGAATGAGCAGTTCTTC,CASSLWGRENEQFF
.,TRBV9,.,13,TRBJ2-2,TGTGCCAGCAGCCCTTGGGGGGCCGGGGAGCTGTTTTTT,CASSPWGAGELFF
.,TRBV5-8,.,12,TRBJ1-2,TGTGCCAGCAGCCACCCGGGACCCCCTTACACCTTC,CASSHPGPPYTF
.,TRBV7-8,.,14,TRBJ1-6,TGTGCCAGCAGCTTATTGGAGGTTTATTCACCCCTCCACTTT,CASSLLEVYSPLHF
.,TRBV28,medium-sized,13,TRBJ1-1,TGTGCCAGCAGTTTATGGGGATCCACTGAAGCTTTCTTT,CASSLWGSTEAFF
.,TRBV9,once,15,TRBJ2-2,TGTGCCAGCAGCCCCTCCGGGGCCCTGGGCGGGGAGCTGTTTTTT,CASSPSGALGGELFF
.,TRBV19,.,15,TRBJ2-1,TGTGCCAGTAGTATAGTCTTGCGGGTAGAGAATGAGCAGTTCTTC,CASSIVLRVENEQFF
.,TRBV6-1,.,14,TRBJ2-2,TGTGCCAGCAGTGAAAGGGAGTACACCGGGGAGCTGTTTTTT,CASSEREYTGELFF
.,TRBV5-8,once,13,TRBJ2-7,TGTGCCAGCAGCCACCTCGGGGATTACGAGCAGTACTTC,CASSHLGDYEQYF
TRBD1,TRBV28,.,20,TRBJ1-3,TGTGCCAGCAGTTCCGCTCCATGGACAGGGTCGGGAAGTTGGGGAAACACCATATATTTT,CASSSAPWTGSGSWGNTIYF
TRBD2,TRBV5-4,few,15,TRBJ2-5,TGTGCCAGCAGCCTGGGACTAGCGGCTCAAGAGACCCAGTACTTC,CASSLGLAAQETQYF
.,TRBV7-9,once,15,TRBJ1-4,TGTGCCAGCAGCTCGTTCAAGCCAACTAATGAAAAACTGTTTTTT,CASSSFKPTNEKLFF
.,TRBV4-2,.,16,TRBJ1-2,TGTGCCAGCAGCCAAGGGGGGGGGTCGATCGACTATGGCTACACCTTC,CASSQGGGSIDYGYTF
.,TRBV11-2,.,14,TRBJ2-7,TGTGCCAGCAGCGCTTTGTCGGGGGCTCAGGAGCAGTACTTC,CASSALSGAQEQYF
.,TRBV7-9,.,16,TRBJ2-7,TGTGCCAGCAGCTCCCCTCTAGCGACTAGCTCCTACGAGCAGTACTTC,CASSSPLATSSYEQYF
TRBD2,TRBV11-1,.,15,TRBJ2-2,TGTGCCAGCAGCCTGGGGACTAGCTGGACCGGGGAGCTGTTTTTT,CASSLGTSWTGELFF
.,TRBV6-1,.,13,TRBJ1-1,TGTGCCAGCATCGGGTTTATGAACACTGAAGCTTTCTTT,CASIGFMNTEAFF
TRBD1,TRBV27,.,16,TRBJ2-2,TGTGCCAGCAGTCAGGAAGACAGGGCTAACACCGGGGAGCTGTTTTTT,CASSQEDRANTGELFF
.,TRBV4-3,.,17,TRBJ2-2,TGCGCCAGTCAATTCAGCGACGGGATTGAGGGCACCGGGGAGCTGTTTTTT,CASQFSDGIEGTGELFF
.,TRBV5-6,few,14,TRBJ2-5,TGTGCCAGCAGCTTCGGGACTGTTAAAGAGACCCAGTACTTC,CASSFGTVKETQYF
TRBD1,TRBV4-2,.,13,TRBJ2-7,TGTGCCAGCAGCACCCGACAGGGGGACGAGCAGTACTTC,CASSTRQGDEQYF
TRBD1,TRBV7-9,.,14,TRBJ1-5,TGTGCCAGCAGCGTCGGGACAGAAAATCAGCCCCAGCATTTT,CASSVGTENQPQHF
TRBD1,TRBV28,.,15,TRBJ1-1,TGTGCCAGCAGTTTGGGACAGGGGTATCGGACTGAAGCTTTCTTT,CASSLGQGYRTEAFF
.,TRBV13,.,13,TRBJ2-1,TGTGCCAAACAGGGCCGGGGGGACAATGAGCAGTTCTTC,CAKQGRGDNEQFF
.,TRBV7-8,.,13,TRBJ2-1,TGTGCCAGCAGCTCCCCACCGGTGAATGAGCAGTTCTTC,CASSSPPVNEQFF
.,TRBV28,.,15,TRBJ1-2,TGTGCCAGCAGTCGTTGGACAGCCTCTAACTATGGCTACACCTTC,CASSRWTASNYGYTF
.,TRBV19,.,15,TRBJ1-1,TGTGCCAGTATTTGGTCAGGGGCTATGAACACTGAAGCTTTCTTT,CASIWSGAMNTEAFF
TRBD2,TRBV6-4,.,17,TRBJ2-3,TGTGCCAGCAGTGACTCGAGTTCTAGCGGGGGCACAGATACGCAGTATTTT,CASSDSSSSGGTDTQYF
.,TRBV6-5,.,15,TRBJ1-2,TGTGCCAGCAGGCATTCGGGGGGGGCCAACTATGGCTACACCTTC,CASRHSGGANYGYTF
.,TRBV19,.,14,TRBJ2-1,TGTGCCAGTAGTATCGGGAGCCTTCGAAATGAGCAGTTCTTC,CASSIGSLRNEQFF
.,TRBV6-5,.,11,TRBJ2-1,TGTGCCAGCAGCCGACGGAATGAGCAGTTCTTC,CASSRRNEQFF
.,TRBV11-2,.,12,TRBJ1-1,TGTGCCAGCAGCTCGGCGCGGGGTGAAGCTTTCTTT,CASSSARGEAFF